These T cell receptor beta chains were read from a single sample in a study of identical twins. TCRdb ran MiXCR on the 5' RACE reads and lists one entry per CDR3 protein. The sample lists a few hundred thousand distinct CDR3 sequences, 13% to 15% seen once, with nearly 0.45% in the top ten. The data also belong to a second study, concerning yellow fever vaccine responses in identical twins.

Sequencing used CD4+ T cells sorted from blood. The receptor set was obtained from a woman aged 18-35 years in good health. CDR3s include the opening cysteine and the closing phenylalanine or tryptophan. Each record gives: V gene, D gene, CDR3 protein. The D gene is left open where the match is weak.

>TRBV11-3|TRBD2
CASSLDLAGDSEQYF
>TRBV28|-
CASREDGGPPNSNQPQHF
>TRBV18|TRBD2
CASSPRKASGVLSTDTQYF
>TRBV20-1|TRBD1
CSASDREGSAYEQYF
>TRBV18|-
CASSPQEVSYEQYF
>TRBV2|-
CASSEASRGNEQFF
>TRBV12-3/TRBV12-4|TRBD2
CASSFLAGSSSSYNEQFF
>TRBV5-1|-
CASSSYLGGQETQYF
>TRBV12-3/TRBV12-4|-
CASTSGGSGANVLTF
>TRBV3-1|TRBD2
CASSATSGSNYGQYF
>TRBV6-1|-
CASTLGYTGELFF
>TRBV2|-
CASSEIRGAFYNEQFF
>TRBV7-3|-
CASSNGQYTDTQYF
>TRBV14|-
CASSQRPGDFNEQFF
>TRBV12-3/TRBV12-4|-
CASTPGLTDTQYF
>TRBV6-2/TRBV6-3|TRBD1
CASSKRYTDRVVIQPQHF
>TRBV20-1|-
CSARHTQGVSHEQYF
>TRBV2|-
CASVKDRMMNTEAFF
>TRBV7-2|-
CASSLFFGGVLETQYF
>TRBV4-1|TRBD1
CASSPSGTELYGYTF
>TRBV28|-
CASSQAVYAQGSNQPQHF
>TRBV18|TRBD2
CASSLGLAITNFGQFF
>TRBV14|-
CASSQEGLREAFF
>TRBV7-6|-
CASSRLESRPLTDTQYF
>TRBV12-3/TRBV12-4|TRBD2
CASGRDYYNEQFF
>TRBV29-1|-
CSVASNYGYTF
>TRBV29-1|TRBD2
CSVEVGTSQDTQYF
>TRBV5-6|TRBD2
CASSTSGRVSREQFF
>TRBV5-1|-
CASSWRAANTGELFF
>TRBV27|-
CASSKGFRVTTYQETQYF
>TRBV12-3/TRBV12-4|-
CASSLPPLTGELFF
>TRBV20-1|-
CSAWVGPLHF
>TRBV5-1|-
CASRTASSYNEQFF
>TRBV20-1|-
CSARDRQTNTGELFF
>TRBV7-2|TRBD1
CASSSIGWDRAYNEQFF
>TRBV20-1|-
CSARDVPNEQFF
>TRBV7-3|-
CASSFTGGSSYNEQFF
>TRBV29-1|-
CSVGATWTENTGELFF
>TRBV6-1|TRBD1
CASSPQGMNTEAFF
>TRBV27|TRBD2
CASSFTAGGSADTQYF
>TRBV3-1|-
CASSQGGPSYEQYF
>TRBV11-2|-
CASSLVGNSNPNTGELFF
>TRBV3-1|-
CASSAQPAKNIQYF
>TRBV7-2|-
CASSPTRGWTEAFF
>TRBV12-5|TRBD2
CASGPGTSGSTDTQYF
>TRBV3-1|TRBD2
CASSQEGGLAFYNEQFF
>TRBV10-2|TRBD2
CASSESSSGRMGSYNEQFF
>TRBV5-1|TRBD2
CASSLEASGRATDTQYF
>TRBV20-1|TRBD2
CSARVLQAGGDIQYF
>TRBV12-3/TRBV12-4|-
CASSLAQGTQPQHF
>TRBV7-8|-
CASSFRDTGELFF
>TRBV14|TRBD1
CASSRNQSDRGGETQYF
>TRBV27|-
CASSLNRAGELFF
>TRBV29-1|-
CSAGGVQGVRVETQYF
>TRBV5-5|TRBD1
CASSGQGASNQPQHF
>TRBV28|TRBD1
CASSRGTVQETQYF
>TRBV12-3/TRBV12-4|TRBD2
CASSLGAGGTQYF
>TRBV2|TRBD1
CASSVERDSQHF
>TRBV5-5|TRBD1
CASSPPGTGSGYTF